Shown below are 25 T cell receptor beta chains from a single sample sequenced in a study of vaccination effects on CD4 cells after COVID-19. Under the ViraFEST assay, PBMC were stimulated with viral peptide pools so that antigen-specific CD4+ T cells expanded. Sequencing was performed afterwards. Cells that had been cultured for less than eleven days were the source of isolated CD4+ T cells. Recipients of the vaccine had no prior SARS-CoV-2 infection and negative nucleocapsid antibodies. Profiled with immunoSEQ multiplex PCR; TCRdb holds only in-frame clones, not every one. The data hold tens of thousands of clones, with roughly two thirds observed a single time. No antigen is known for these receptors. Specimen: CD4+ T cells from PBMCs cultured with SARS-CoV-2 spike peptides, collected before COVID-19 vaccination. The source is a human donor who received a COVID-19 vaccine.

The CDR3 here is CASSRSGETQYF. For the CDR3, the DNA is TGTGCCAGCAGCAGGTCAGGTGAGACCCAGTACTTC. The chain has TRBV9 and TRBJ2-5; D unresolved. V was clipped by 4 bases and J by 5 bases, with 9 bases between them. CDR3 length: 12 residues. Germline V gives CDR1 SGDLS, CDR2 YYNGEE.

This clone was seen a single time. The rearrangement uses TRBV2 and TRBJ1-6; the D gene is possibly TRBD1 (6 bases). The germline V and J ends were trimmed by 7 bases and 7 bases, with 11 bases remaining between them. The CDR3 consists of 13 residues. Germline V CDR1 and CDR2: SNHLY, FYNNEI. CDR3 protein: CASIPQGNSPLHF. DNA for the CDR3: TGTGCCAGCATCCCGCAGGGGAATTCACCCCTCCACTTT.

The rearrangement uses TRBV11-1 and TRBJ2-1; TRBD2 matches 8 bases. CDR1 is SGHAT, CDR2 FQDESV, per germline (reference sequence). This CDR3 has 15 residues. Unmatched junction bases numbered 8, after V lost 2 bases and J lost 8 bases. CDR3 amino acids: CASSLPGLGYHEQFF. CDR3 bases: TGTGCCAGCAGCTTACCGGGACTAGGCTATCATGAGCAGTTCTTC.

This sequence joins TRBV18 and TRBJ2-5; D perhaps matches TRBD1 (5 bases). The CDR3 contains 13 residues. V was trimmed by 2 bases and J by 5 bases, leaving 9 bases between them. Germline lookup yields CDR1 KGHSH and CDR2 LQKENI. The CDR3 loop reads CASSPGAGETQYF. CDR3 DNA: TGTGCCAGCTCACCAGGGGCAGGGGAGACCCAGTACTTC.

The V call is TRBV28, the J call TRBJ2-7; TRBD2 agrees at 9 bases. Germline V gene data show CDR1 as MDHEN and CDR2 as SYDVKM. This CDR3 is 15 amino acids long. After removal of 6 bases from V and 7 bases from J, the junction contained 13 bases not matched to a gene. This CDR3 reads CASRPTSGPSREQYF. The CDR3 nucleotides are TGTGCCAGCAGACCTACTAGCGGGCCGTCAAGGGAGCAGTACTTC.

The rearrangement joins TRBV12-5 to TRBJ2-1; 7 bases are shared with TRBD2. Trimming removed 0 bases from V and 5 bases from J; junction bases left unmatched: 16. CDR3 size: 19 residues. CDR1 and CDR2 from the germline V gene are LGHNT and FRNRAP. This chain's CDR3 is CASGLVPPAGNGGNNEQFF. CDR3 sequence (DNA): TGTGCTAGTGGTTTGGTACCCCCTGCGGGAAACGGGGGGAACAATGAGCAGTTCTTC. Full variable domain (remainder filled in from reference TRBV12-5 and TRBJ2-1): DARVTQTPRHKVTEMGQEVTMRCQPILGHNTVFWYRQTMMQGLELLAYFRNRAPLDDSGMPKDRFSAEMPDATLATLKIQPSEPRDSAVYFCASGLVPPAGNGGNNEQFFGPGTRLTVL.

In this sample, this clone turned up a few times. This sequence joins TRBV7-2 and TRBJ1-3; maybe TRBD1 (6 bases). Germline V gene sequence: CDR1 SGHTA, CDR2 FQGNSA. Trimming removed 5 bases from V and 2 bases from J, with 10 bases in between. CDR3 length: 14 residues. As DNA, the CDR3 is TGTGCCAGCAGCCCAGGGGTTCCTGGAAACACCATATATTTT. It yields the protein CASSPGVPGNTIYF. The complete variable domain, with remaining parts taken from reference TRBV7-2 and TRBJ1-3, reads GAGVSQSPSNKVTEKGKDVELRCDPISGHTALYWYRQSLGQGLEFLIYFQGNSAPDKSGLPSDRFSAERTGGSVSTLTIQRTQQEDSAVYLCASSPGVPGNTIYFGEGSWLTVV.

The V gene is TRBV5-4, the J gene TRBJ1-2; a possible D gene is TRBD1 (5 bases). V was trimmed by 0 bases and J by 3 bases, leaving 12 bases between them. The CDR3 loop spans 15 amino acids. Per the germline V gene, CDR1 is SGHNT and CDR2 is YYREEE (reference sequence). The CDR3 DNA reads as TGTGCCAGCAGCTTGGGGGCGGGGGGAGACTATGGCTACACCTTC. This encodes CASSLGAGGDYGYTF.

The chain combines TRBV23-1 with TRBJ1-6; no clear D gene. TRBV23-1 is recorded as an ORF, its role being uncertain. V lost 2 bases and J 2 bases, leaving 16 bases between the germline ends. This CDR3 has 18 residues. The CDR3 protein is CASSQDSRLVPYNSPLHF. The CDR3 DNA reads as TGCGCCAGCAGTCAAGACTCCCGCCTAGTCCCCTATAATTCACCCCTCCACTTT.

This clone has only a few counts. The CDR3 reads CASSQTGGAGANVLTF. The CDR3 DNA reads as TGTGCCAGCAGCCAAACAGGGGGCGCTGGGGCCAACGTCCTGACTTTC. The J gene is TRBJ2-6, the V gene TRBV4-2; 9 bases agree with TRBD1. J gave up 2 bases and V 2 bases, and 1 base lay outside the gene matches. In germline, CDR1 is LGHNA, CDR2 YNFKEQ. The CDR3 sequence is 16 residues long.

The gene calls are TRBV30 and TRBJ1-5; no firm D call. The length of the CDR3 is 13 residues. The V and J ends lost 2 bases and 0 bases respectively, with 5 bases between them. Germline CDR1 GTSNPN, CDR2 SVGIG (reference sequence). CDR3 in DNA: TGTGCCTGGAGTCCGGATAGCAATCAGCCCCAGCATTTT. This sequence encodes CAWSPDSNQPQHF. Full variable domain (rest looked up from reference TRBV30 and TRBJ1-5): SQTIHQWPATLVQPVGSPLSLECTVEGTSNPNLYWYRQAAGRGLQLLFYSVGIGQISSEVPQNLSASRPQDRQFILSSKKLLLSDSGFYLCAWSPDSNQPQHFGDGTRLSIL.

This clone is a singleton in its sample. The chain carries TRBV5-1 and TRBJ1-1; 9 bases agree with TRBD1. This CDR3 spans 16 amino acids. The V gene's germline CDR1 is SGHRS and CDR2 YFSETQ. Losses at the gene ends were 4 bases for V and 1 base for J; bases not matched to a gene: 8. CDR3 region: CASSPGTGRTNTEAFF. The CDR3 DNA reads TGCGCCAGCAGCCCCGGGACAGGGCGTACGAACACTGAAGCTTTCTTT.

The chain has TRBV6-5 and TRBJ2-5, with D unclear. Trimming took off 0 bases at V and 3 bases at J, with 8 bases between the two ends. This CDR3 is built from 14 residues. Germline-derived CDR1 and CDR2 are MNHEY and SVGAGI. Here the CDR3 DNA reads TGTGCCAGCAGTTACTCGAGTCTTAAAGAGACCCAGTACTTC. Translation: CASSYSSLKETQYF.

The chain employs TRBV12-3 or TRBV12-4 and TRBJ1-1; D not certain. V lost 5 bases, J lost 7 bases, and 8 bases lay in between. This CDR3 spans 11 amino acids. CDR3 nucleotides: TGTGCCAGCAGTCGAAGGTTTGAAGCTTTCTTT. It is translated as CASSRRFEAFF.

This clone was seen once. The chain couples TRBV6-4 to TRBJ2-3, with unresolved D. In germline, CDR1 is MRHNA, CDR2 SNTAGT. CDR3 length: 13 residues. Trimming left V 2 bases short and J 0 bases short, with 3 bases between. CDR3 loop: CASSDGSTDTQYF. Written as DNA, the CDR3 is TGTGCCAGCAGTGACGGGAGCACAGATACGCAGTATTTT.

This clone was observed a few times. The rearrangement joins TRBV5-6 to TRBJ2-1; TRBD2 matches at 7 bases. Germline-derived CDR1 and CDR2 are SGHDT and YYEEEE. Trimming took 4 bases from V and 2 from J; bases not matched to a gene: 6. The CDR3 sequence is 15 residues long. This CDR3 is CASSPGAGTYNEQFF. Written as DNA, the CDR3 is TGTGCCAGCAGCCCGGGAGCGGGGACCTACAATGAGCAGTTCTTC.

The chain recombines TRBV30 with TRBJ2-6, with D possibly matching TRBD1 (6 bases). The CDR3 sequence is 16 residues long. The V end was cut by 2 bases, the J end by 2 bases, with 13 bases between. Looked up from germline, CDR1 is GTSNPN and CDR2 is SVGIG (reference sequence). The DNA of the CDR3 is TGTGCCTGGAGTATGGTGGGGGCCCCTGGGGCCAACGTCCTGACTTTC. Amino acids: CAWSMVGAPGANVLTF.

The V and J genes are TRBV6-1 and TRBJ1-1; the D gene is possibly TRBD1 (6 bases). V was pared by 2 bases and J by 5 bases, with 18 bases between. This CDR3 has 16 residues. CDR1 is MNHNS, CDR2 SASEGT, per germline. CDR3 loop: CASSESPTGSRTEAFF. The CDR3 DNA reads as TGTGCCAGCAGTGAATCCCCCACAGGGAGTCGTACTGAAGCTTTCTTT.

CDR3 in amino acids: CASSASGTGTLSNQPQHF. DNA for the CDR3: TGTGCCAGTAGTGCCTCCGGGACAGGGACCCTTAGCAATCAGCCCCAGCATTTT. J is TRBJ1-5 and V is TRBV19; TRBD1 agrees at 9 bases. Trimming removed 5 bases from V and 0 bases from J; junction bases left unmatched: 11. The CDR3 totals 18 residues. CDR1 is LNHDA and CDR2 is SQIVND in the germline V gene (reference sequence).

The genes are TRBV5-4 and TRBJ2-3; D not resolved. CDR1 is SGHNT, CDR2 YYREEE, per germline (reference sequence). Between the trimmed V and J ends, which lost 4 bases and 0 bases, there was a span of 18 bases. This CDR3 is 17 amino acids long. The CDR3 sequence: CASSVAPGQRSTDTQYF. Written as DNA, the CDR3 is TGTGCCAGCAGCGTCGCCCCCGGGCAAAGAAGCACAGATACGCAGTATTTT.

CDR3 residues: CASSSQTGGTEAFF. The CDR3 nucleotides are TGTGCCAGCAGCTCACAGACAGGGGGCACTGAAGCTTTCTTT. The chain joins TRBV7-9 to TRBJ1-1; 9 bases fit TRBD1. This CDR3 is 14 amino acids long. Germline CDR1 and CDR2: SEHNR and FQNEAQ (reference sequence). V lost 4 bases and J lost 4; bases outside the gene matches: 4.

This clone was detected a few times. The CDR3 is CAISEPRNTEAFF. In nucleotides, the CDR3 is TGTGCCATCAGTGAACCCCGGAACACTGAAGCTTTCTTT. The chain joins TRBV10-3 to TRBJ1-1, with D uncertain. The germline CDR1 and CDR2 sequences are ENHRY and SYGVKD. Trimming pared 3 bases from V and 1 base from J, leaving 6 bases between. The CDR3 runs to 13 residues.

The V call is TRBV19, the J call TRBJ1-5, with 7 nucleotides matching TRBD1. Trimming took 6 bases from V and 5 from J; bases not matched to a gene: 10. CDR3 size: 15 residues. The V gene's germline CDR1 is LNHDA and CDR2 SQIVND (reference sequence). Written as DNA, the CDR3 is TGTGCCAGTAGCCTCCCTGGAGGGGGCTATCAGCCCCAGCATTTT. Translated, it gives CASSLPGGGYQPQHF.

The V gene is TRBV6-2 or TRBV6-3, the J gene TRBJ2-3, with 10 bases aligning to TRBD2. The CDR3 sequence is 18 residues long. Unmatched junction bases numbered 9, after V lost 3 bases and J lost 0 bases. In germline, CDR1 is MNHEY, CDR2 SVGEGT. CDR3 in DNA: TGTGCCAGCAGTTATCGGGCTAGCGGGGGCCCTAGCACAGATACGCAGTATTTT. Translation gives CASSYRASGGPSTDTQYF.

CDR3 nucleotide sequence: TGTGCCGGCTATTACAGGGGGAGTTTGGAAAAACTGTTTTTT. Translation: CAGYYRGSLEKLFF. The rearrangement links TRBV30 to TRBJ1-4, with 8 bases that match TRBD1. The germline CDR1 and CDR2 sequences are GTSNPN and SVGIG (reference sequence). Trimming removed 8 bases from V and 8 bases from J; junction bases left unmatched: 13. The length of the CDR3 is 14 residues.